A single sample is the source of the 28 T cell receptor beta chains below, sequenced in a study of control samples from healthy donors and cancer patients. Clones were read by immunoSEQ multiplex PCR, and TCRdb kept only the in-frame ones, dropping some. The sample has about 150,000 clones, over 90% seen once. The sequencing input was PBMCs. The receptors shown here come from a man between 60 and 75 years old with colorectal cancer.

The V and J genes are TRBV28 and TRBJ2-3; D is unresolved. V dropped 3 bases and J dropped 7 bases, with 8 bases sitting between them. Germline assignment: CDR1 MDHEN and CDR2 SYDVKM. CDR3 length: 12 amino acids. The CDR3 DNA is TGTGCCAGCAGTTTGGTCGCCAATACGCAGTATTTT. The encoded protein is CASSLVANTQYF. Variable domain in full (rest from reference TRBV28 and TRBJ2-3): DVKVTQSSRYLVKRTGEKVFLECVQDMDHENMFWYRQDPGLGLRLIYFSYDVKMKEKGDIPEGYSVSREKKERFSLILESASTNQTSMYLCASSLVANTQYFGPGTRLTVL.

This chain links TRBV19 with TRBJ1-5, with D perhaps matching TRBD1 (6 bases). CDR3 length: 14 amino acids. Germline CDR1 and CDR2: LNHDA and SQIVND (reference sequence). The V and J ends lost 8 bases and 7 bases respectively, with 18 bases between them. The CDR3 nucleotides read TGTGCCAGTCGTCGTCTGGGGGGACAACAGCCCCAGCATTTT. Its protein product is CASRRLGGQQPQHF.

CDR3 DNA: TGTGCCAGCAGTTTGGCCGACAGGGCGGGGGCACCCCTCCACTTT. Protein sequence: CASSLADRAGAPLHF. The chain joins TRBV6-5 to TRBJ1-6; 7 nucleotides agree with TRBD1. This CDR3 is built from 15 residues. V dropped 4 bases and J dropped 11; count of bases not matched to a gene: 11. From germline, CDR1 is MNHEY and CDR2 SVGAGI.

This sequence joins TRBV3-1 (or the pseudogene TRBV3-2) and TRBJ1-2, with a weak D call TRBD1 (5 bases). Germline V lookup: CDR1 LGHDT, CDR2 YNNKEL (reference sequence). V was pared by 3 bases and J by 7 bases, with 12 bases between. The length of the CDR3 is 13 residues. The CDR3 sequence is CASSHQGLIGYTF. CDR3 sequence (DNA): TGTGCCAGCAGCCATCAGGGTCTTATTGGCTACACCTTC.

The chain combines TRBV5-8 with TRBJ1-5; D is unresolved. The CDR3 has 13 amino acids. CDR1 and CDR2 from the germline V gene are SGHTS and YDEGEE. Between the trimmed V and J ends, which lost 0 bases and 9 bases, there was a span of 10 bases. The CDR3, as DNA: TGTGCCAGCAGCTTGGGGAGGTGGTGGCCCCAGCATTTT. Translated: CASSLGRWWPQHF.

CDR3 protein: CASSGGFTEAFF. For the CDR3, the DNA is TGTGCCTCCTCGGGGGGCTTTACTGAAGCTTTCTTT. V gene TRBV25-1 combines with J gene TRBJ1-1; D possibly corresponds to TRBD1 (6 bases). The V gene's germline CDR1 is MGHDK and CDR2 SYGVNS. Trimming cost V 11 bases and J 5 bases, with 15 bases left between them. This CDR3 is 12 amino acids long.

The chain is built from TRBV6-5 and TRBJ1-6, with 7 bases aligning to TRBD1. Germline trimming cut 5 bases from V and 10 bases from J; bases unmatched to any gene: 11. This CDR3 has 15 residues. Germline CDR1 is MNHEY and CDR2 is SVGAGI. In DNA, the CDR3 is TGTGCCAGCAGTCGGTCGGGACAGCCTAACTCACCCCTCCACTTT. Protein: CASSRSGQPNSPLHF.

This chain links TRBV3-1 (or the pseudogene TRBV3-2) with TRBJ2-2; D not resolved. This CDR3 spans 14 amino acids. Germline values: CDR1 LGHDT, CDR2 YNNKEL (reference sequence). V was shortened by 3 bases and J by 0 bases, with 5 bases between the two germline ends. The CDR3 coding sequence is TGTGCCAGCAGCCAGATGGCGAACACCGGGGAGCTGTTTTTT. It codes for CASSQMANTGELFF.

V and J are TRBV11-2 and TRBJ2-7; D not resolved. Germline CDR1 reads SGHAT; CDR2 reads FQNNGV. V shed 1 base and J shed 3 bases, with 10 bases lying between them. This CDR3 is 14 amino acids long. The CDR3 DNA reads TGTGCCAGCAGCTTAGTGCCGTTGGTCTACGAGCAGTACTTC. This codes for CASSLVPLVYEQYF.

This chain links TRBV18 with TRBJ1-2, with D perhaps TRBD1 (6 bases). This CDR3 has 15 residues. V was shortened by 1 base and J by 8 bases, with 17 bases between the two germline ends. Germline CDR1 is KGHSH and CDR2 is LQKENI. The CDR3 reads CASSPLTGWDLGYTF. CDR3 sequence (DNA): TGTGCCAGCTCACCACTAACAGGGTGGGATTTGGGCTACACCTTC.

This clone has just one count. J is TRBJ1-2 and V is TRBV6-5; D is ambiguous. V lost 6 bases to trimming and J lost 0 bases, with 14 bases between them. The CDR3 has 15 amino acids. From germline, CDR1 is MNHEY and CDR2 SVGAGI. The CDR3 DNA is TGTGCCAGCAGCCACGGAGGCTTTTCTAACTATGGCTACACCTTC. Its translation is CASSHGGFSNYGYTF.

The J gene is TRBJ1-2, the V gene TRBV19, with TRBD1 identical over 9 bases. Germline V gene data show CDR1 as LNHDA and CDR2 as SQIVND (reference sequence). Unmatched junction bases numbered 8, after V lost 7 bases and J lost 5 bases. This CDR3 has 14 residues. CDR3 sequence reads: CASNPRDRVYGYTF. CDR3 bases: TGTGCCAGTAACCCACGGGACAGGGTTTATGGCTACACCTTC.

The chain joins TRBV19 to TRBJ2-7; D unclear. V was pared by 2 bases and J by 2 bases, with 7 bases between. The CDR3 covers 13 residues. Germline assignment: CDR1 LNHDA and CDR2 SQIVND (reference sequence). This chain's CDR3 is CASSIKWPYEQYF. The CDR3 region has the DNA TGTGCCAGTAGTATAAAGTGGCCCTACGAGCAGTACTTC. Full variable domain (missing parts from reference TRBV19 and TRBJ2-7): DGGITQSPKYLFRKEGQNVTLSCEQNLNHDAMYWYRQDPGQGLRLIYYSQIVNDFQKGDIAEGYSVSREKKESFPLTVTSAQKNPTAFYLCASSIKWPYEQYFGPGTRLTVT.

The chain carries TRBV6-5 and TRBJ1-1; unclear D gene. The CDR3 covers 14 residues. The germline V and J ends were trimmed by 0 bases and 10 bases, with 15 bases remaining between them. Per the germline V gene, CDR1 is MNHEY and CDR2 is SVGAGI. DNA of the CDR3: TGTGCCAGCAGTTACTCAGCCGCACACTGGGTAGCTTTCTTT. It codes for CASSYSAAHWVAFF.

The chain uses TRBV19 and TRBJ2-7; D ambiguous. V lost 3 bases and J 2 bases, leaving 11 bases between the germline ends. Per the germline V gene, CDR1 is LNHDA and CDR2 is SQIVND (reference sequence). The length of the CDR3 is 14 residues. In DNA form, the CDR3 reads TGTGCCAGTAGTATTGGGTCAGGCCCCTACGAGCAGTACTTC. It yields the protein CASSIGSGPYEQYF.

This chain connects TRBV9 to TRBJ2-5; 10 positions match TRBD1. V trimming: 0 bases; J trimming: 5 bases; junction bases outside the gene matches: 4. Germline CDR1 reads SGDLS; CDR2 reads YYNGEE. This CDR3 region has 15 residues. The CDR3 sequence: CASSVAGQGPETQYF. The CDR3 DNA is TGTGCCAGCAGCGTAGCGGGACAGGGGCCGGAGACCCAGTACTTC.

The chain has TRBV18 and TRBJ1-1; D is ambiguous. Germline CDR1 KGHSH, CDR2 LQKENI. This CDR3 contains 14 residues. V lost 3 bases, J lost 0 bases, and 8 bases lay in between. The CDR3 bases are TGTGCCAGCTCACCTAGAGGGCTGAACACTGAAGCTTTCTTT. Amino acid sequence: CASSPRGLNTEAFF.

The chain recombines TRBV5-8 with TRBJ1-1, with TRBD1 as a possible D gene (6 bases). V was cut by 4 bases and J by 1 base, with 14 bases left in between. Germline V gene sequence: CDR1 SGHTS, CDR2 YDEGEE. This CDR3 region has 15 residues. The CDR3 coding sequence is TGTGCCAGCAGCCGAAGCGACAGGACGAACACTGAAGCTTTCTTT. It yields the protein CASSRSDRTNTEAFF.

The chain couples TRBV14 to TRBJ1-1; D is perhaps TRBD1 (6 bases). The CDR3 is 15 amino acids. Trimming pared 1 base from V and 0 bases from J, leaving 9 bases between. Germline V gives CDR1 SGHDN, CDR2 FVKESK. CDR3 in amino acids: CASSQGQVLNTEAFF. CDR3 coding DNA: TGTGCCAGCAGCCAAGGACAGGTTCTGAACACTGAAGCTTTCTTT.

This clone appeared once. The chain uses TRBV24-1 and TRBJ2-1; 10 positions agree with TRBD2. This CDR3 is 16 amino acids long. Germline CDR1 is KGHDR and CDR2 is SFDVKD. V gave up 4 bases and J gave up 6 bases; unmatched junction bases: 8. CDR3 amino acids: CATSELAGDEFNEQFF. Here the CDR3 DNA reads TGTGCCACCAGTGAGCTAGCGGGGGATGAGTTCAATGAGCAGTTCTTC.

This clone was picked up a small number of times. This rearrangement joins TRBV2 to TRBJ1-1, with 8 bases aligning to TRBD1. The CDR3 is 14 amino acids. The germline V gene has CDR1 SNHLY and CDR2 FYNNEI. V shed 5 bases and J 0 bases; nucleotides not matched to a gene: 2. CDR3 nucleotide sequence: TGTGCCAGCAGTAGGACAGGGATGAACACTGAAGCTTTCTTT. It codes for CASSRTGMNTEAFF.

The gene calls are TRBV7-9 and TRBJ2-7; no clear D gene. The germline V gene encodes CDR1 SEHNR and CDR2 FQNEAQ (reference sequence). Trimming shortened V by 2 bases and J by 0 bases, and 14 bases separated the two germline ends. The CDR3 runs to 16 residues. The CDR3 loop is CASSLLSATHSYEQYF. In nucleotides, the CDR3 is TGTGCCAGCAGCTTATTGTCGGCAACTCACTCCTACGAGCAGTACTTC.

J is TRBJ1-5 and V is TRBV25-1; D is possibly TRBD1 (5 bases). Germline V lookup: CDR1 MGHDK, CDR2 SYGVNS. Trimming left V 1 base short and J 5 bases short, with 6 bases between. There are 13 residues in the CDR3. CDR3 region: CASSESGDQPQHF. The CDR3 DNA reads TGTGCCAGCAGTGAATCGGGGGATCAGCCCCAGCATTTT.

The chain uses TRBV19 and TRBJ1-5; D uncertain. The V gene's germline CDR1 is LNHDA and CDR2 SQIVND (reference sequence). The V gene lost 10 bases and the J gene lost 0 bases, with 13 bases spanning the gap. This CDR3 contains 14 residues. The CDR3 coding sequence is TGTGCCACCTCAGGTGATTATAGCAATCAGCCCCAGCATTTT. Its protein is CATSGDYSNQPQHF.

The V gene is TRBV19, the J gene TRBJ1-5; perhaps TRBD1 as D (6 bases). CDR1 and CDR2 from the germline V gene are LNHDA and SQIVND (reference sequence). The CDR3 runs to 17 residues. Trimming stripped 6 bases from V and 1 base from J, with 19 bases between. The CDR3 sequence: CASSRDTGEVSNQPQHF. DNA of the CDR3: TGTGCCAGTAGCCGGGACACGGGCGAAGTAAGCAATCAGCCCCAGCATTTT.

The CDR3, as DNA: TGTGCCAGCAGCTACTATGGTCCCATCATACATCATAATTCACCCCTCCACTTT. Amino acid sequence: CASSYYGPIIHHNSPLHF. The chain has TRBV3-1 (or the pseudogene TRBV3-2) and TRBJ1-6; D unresolved. Germline V lookup: CDR1 LGHDT, CDR2 YNNKEL (reference sequence). The length of the CDR3 is 18 residues. V lost 5 bases and J lost 5, with 22 bases in between.

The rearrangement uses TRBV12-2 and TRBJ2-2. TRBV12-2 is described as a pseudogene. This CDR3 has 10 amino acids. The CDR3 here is CASRPGELFF. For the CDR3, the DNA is TGTGCAAGTCGCCCCGGGGAGCTGTTTTTT.

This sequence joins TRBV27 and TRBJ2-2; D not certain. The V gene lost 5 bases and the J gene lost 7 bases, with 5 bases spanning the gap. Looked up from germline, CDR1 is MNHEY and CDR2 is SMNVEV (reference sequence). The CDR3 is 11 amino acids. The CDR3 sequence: CASSGYGELFF. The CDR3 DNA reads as TGTGCCAGCAGTGGGTACGGGGAGCTGTTTTTT.